A single sample gave rise to the 32 T cell receptor beta chains below, sequenced in a study of shared clonotypes between healthy human individuals. TCRdb's table, derived via immunoSEQ multiplex PCR, lists solely in-frame clones and lacks some. This table has roughly 2,300,000 clones, 85% to 95% appearing once. The specimen sequenced was naive CD4+ T cells from PBMCs. Subset indicated: CD45RA+ positively selected. These receptors were collected from a man aged 18 to 30 in good health. Some clones in this sample may be carry-over from other donors' samples.

This chain links TRBV2 with TRBJ2-1; D gene uncertain. The CDR3 runs 14 residues. V was pared by 1 base and J by 3 bases, with 7 bases between. Germline CDR1 is SNHLY and CDR2 is FYNNEI. DNA of the CDR3: TGTGCCAGCAGTGAAGAGGGTGACTACAATGAGCAGTTCTTC. Its translation: CASSEEGDYNEQFF.

Of note for this clone: Other nucleotide sequences in the sample specify the same CDR3. J is TRBJ2-3 and V is TRBV5-1; D tentatively reads TRBD1 or TRBD2 (6 bases each). This CDR3 contains 15 residues. Per germline, CDR1 SGHRS and CDR2 YFSETQ. V lost 2 bases and J lost 3, with 13 bases in between. This CDR3 is CASSLGGRGTDTQYF. The CDR3 coding sequence is TGCGCCAGCAGCTTAGGGGGGAGAGGGACAGATACGCAGTATTTT.

In the case of this clone: Other DNA sequences from this sample encode an identical CDR3 as well. The V and J genes are TRBV5-1 and TRBJ2-1; 10 nucleotides match TRBD2. The CDR3 is 14 amino acids. Germline CDR1 SGHRS, CDR2 YFSETQ. The trim removed 4 bases at V and 5 bases at J, leaving 3 bases unmatched. The CDR3 here is CASSILAGDNEQFF. The CDR3 region has the DNA TGCGCCAGCAGCATTCTAGCGGGAGACAATGAGCAGTTCTTC.

The V and J genes are TRBV2 and TRBJ1-2, with D perhaps matching TRBD1 (5 bases). CDR1 is SNHLY and CDR2 is FYNNEI in the germline V gene. This CDR3 has 11 residues. With 4 bases removed from V and 7 bases from J, the gap between germline ends came to 7 bases. CDR3 coding DNA: TGTGCCAGCAGTGGGCAGGGTGGCTACACCTTC. This codes for CASSGQGGYTF.

The V gene is TRBV5-6, the J gene TRBJ1-1; D is ambiguous. With 1 base removed from V and 6 bases from J, the gap between germline ends came to 10 bases. The CDR3 length is 13 residues. Looked up from germline, CDR1 is SGHDT and CDR2 is YYEEEE. The CDR3 nucleotides read TGTGCCAGCAGCTTGCGGAGAGGCCCTGAAGCTTTCTTT. Translated: CASSLRRGPEAFF.

The V call is TRBV28, the J call TRBJ1-1; 7 bases align to TRBD1. This CDR3 is 16 amino acids long. V shed 6 bases, J shed 5 bases, and the junction held 15 bases outside the gene matches. The V gene's germline CDR1 is MDHEN and CDR2 SYDVKM. The chain's CDR3 is CASRPAGQGVWTEAFF. As DNA, the CDR3 is TGTGCCAGCAGACCAGCCGGCCAGGGGGTTTGGACTGAAGCTTTCTTT.

The gene calls are TRBV15 and TRBJ2-5, with TRBD1 matching 10 bases. V shed 3 bases, J shed 4 bases, and the junction held 2 bases outside the gene matches. This CDR3 is built from 14 residues. Per the germline V gene, CDR1 is LNHNV and CDR2 is YYDKDF (reference sequence). The DNA for the CDR3 is TGTGCCACCAGCAGGACAGGGGGCGTAGAGACCCAGTACTTC. It encodes CATSRTGGVETQYF.

To note about this clone: Other DNA sequences within the sample encode an identical CDR3. The chain recombines TRBV5-1 with TRBJ2-6; D is ambiguous. The ends were cut back, 1 base at V and 0 bases at J, with 5 bases in the middle. CDR1 and CDR2 from the germline V gene are SGHRS and YFSETQ. The CDR3 is 15 residues long. The CDR3 sequence: CASSLSLSGANVLTF. The CDR3 region has the DNA TGCGCCAGCAGCTTGTCGCTCTCTGGGGCCAACGTCCTGACTTTC.

The chain has TRBV19 and TRBJ2-7; D is possibly TRBD2 (5 bases). This CDR3 has 14 amino acids. The germline V gene has CDR1 LNHDA and CDR2 SQIVND (reference sequence). V shed 5 bases and J shed 0 bases, with 11 bases lying between them. Here the CDR3 reads CASSRGLFSYEQYF. The DNA for the CDR3 is TGTGCCAGTAGTCGAGGACTCTTCTCCTACGAGCAGTACTTC.

With respect to this clone: Other DNA sequences of this sample code for an identical CDR3. J is TRBJ1-1 and V is TRBV28; TRBD1 agrees at 7 bases. Germline-derived CDR1 and CDR2 are MDHEN and SYDVKM. The CDR3 is 14 residues long. J gave up 5 bases and V 6 bases, and 9 bases lay outside the gene matches. In DNA, the CDR3 is TGTGCCAGCAGCCCTAGACAGGGAAGAACTGAAGCTTTCTTT. Translating it yields CASSPRQGRTEAFF.

This chain connects TRBV6-1 to TRBJ1-5; D gene ambiguous. The germline V gene has CDR1 MNHNS and CDR2 SASEGT. The germline V and J ends were trimmed by 2 bases and 7 bases, with 15 bases remaining between them. The CDR3 consists of 15 residues. The CDR3 loop is CASSEWEVLGQPQHF. The DNA for the CDR3 is TGTGCCAGCAGTGAATGGGAGGTATTAGGGCAGCCCCAGCATTTT.

V gene TRBV27 combines with J gene TRBJ2-5, with D perhaps TRBD2 (6 bases). CDR3 length: 12 residues. Looked up from germline, CDR1 is MNHEY and CDR2 is SMNVEV (reference sequence). Trimming shortened V by 5 bases and J by 5 bases, and 9 bases separated the two germline ends. CDR3 residues: CASSRLGETQYF. As DNA, the CDR3 is TGTGCCAGCAGTCGACTAGGGGAGACCCAGTACTTC.

V gene TRBV7-6 combines with J gene TRBJ2-5; D ambiguous. The CDR3 runs to 13 residues. V lost 2 bases to trimming and J lost 5 bases, with 9 bases between them. Germline assignment: CDR1 SGHVS and CDR2 FNYEAQ. The CDR3 DNA follows: TGTGCCAGCAGCTTACTCGTGACGGAGACCCAGTACTTC. It yields the protein CASSLLVTETQYF.

The V call is TRBV7-2, the J call TRBJ2-1; D remains unclear. The germline V gene encodes CDR1 SGHTA and CDR2 FQGNSA. This CDR3 spans 12 amino acids. V was cut by 5 bases and J by 9 bases, with 11 bases left in between. In nucleotides, the CDR3 is TGTGCCAGCAGCAAAAAATGGGGTGAGCAGTTCTTC. This encodes CASSKKWGEQFF.

This rearrangement joins TRBV7-9 to TRBJ2-5; unclear D gene. Germline V CDR1 and CDR2: SEHNR, FQNEAQ (reference sequence). V lost 5 bases and J 4 bases, leaving 17 bases between the germline ends. The CDR3 contains 15 residues. CDR3 sequence reads: CASSRETLGRETQYF. The CDR3, as DNA: TGTGCCAGCAGCAGAGAAACCTTGGGAAGAGAGACCCAGTACTTC.

The chain is built from TRBV7-9 and TRBJ1-4, with 7 bases matching TRBD1. V trimming: 5 bases; J trimming: 8 bases; junction bases outside the gene matches: 17. There are 17 residues in the CDR3. Germline loops: CDR1 SEHNR, CDR2 FQNEAQ (reference sequence). CDR3 DNA sequence: TGTGCCAGCAGCCCCCGGGGGAGGGGGCGCGTCGGAGAAAAACTGTTTTTT. Translation gives CASSPRGRGRVGEKLFF.

This clone was recorded only once. The gene calls are TRBV27 and TRBJ2-3; 15 nucleotides match TRBD2. V was clipped by 6 bases and J by 3 bases; unmatched bases: 7. Germline V gives CDR1 MNHEY, CDR2 SMNVEV (reference sequence). CDR3 length equals 17 residues. The CDR3 loop reads CASRGTSGRFWTDTQYF. CDR3 nucleotide sequence: TGTGCCAGCAGAGGGACTAGCGGGAGGTTCTGGACAGATACGCAGTATTTT.

The chain combines TRBV30 with TRBJ2-3, with D perhaps TRBD1 (5 bases). The CDR3 has 14 residues. Germline V gene sequence: CDR1 GTSNPN, CDR2 SVGIG (reference sequence). The V end was cut by 0 bases, the J end by 0 bases, with 7 bases between. CDR3 DNA sequence: TGTGCCTGGAGTGTAGACAGCAGCACAGATACGCAGTATTTT. The encoded protein is CAWSVDSSTDTQYF.

The CDR3, as DNA: TGTGCCAGCATCCGGGCCACCGGGGGAAACACCATATATTTT. It translates to CASIRATGGNTIYF. V and J are TRBV6-5 and TRBJ1-3; no clear D gene. The CDR3 covers 14 residues. Deletions cut 7 bases from V and 4 bases from J, with 14 bases between. Germline V CDR1 and CDR2: MNHEY, SVGAGI.

The chain carries TRBV7-9 and TRBJ1-2, with D maybe TRBD1 (6 bases). V was clipped by 5 bases and J by 9 bases, with 13 bases between them. The CDR3 runs 12 residues. Germline-derived CDR1 and CDR2 are SEHNR and FQNEAQ (reference sequence). The CDR3 DNA reads TGTGCCAGCAGCCCGCGGACAGAAAGCTACACCTTC. Residues: CASSPRTESYTF.

The chain joins TRBV6-5 to TRBJ2-7; D is perhaps TRBD2 (5 bases). The CDR3 contains 14 residues. From germline, CDR1 is MNHEY and CDR2 SVGAGI. Trimming stripped 7 bases from V and 7 bases from J, with 20 bases between. The CDR3 DNA is TGTGCCAGCAAATTGACCCGACTCACGGGAGAGCAGTACTTC. Translated, it gives CASKLTRLTGEQYF.

V is TRBV5-8 and J is TRBJ2-1, with 7 bases fitting TRBD2. The trim removed 1 base at V and 0 bases at J, leaving 1 base unmatched. The CDR3 covers 15 residues. CDR1 and CDR2 (germline): SGHTS, YDEGEE. The CDR3 loop is CASSLWGGSYNEQFF. The CDR3 DNA sequence: TGTGCCAGCAGCTTGTGGGGGGGCTCCTACAATGAGCAGTTCTTC. The whole variable domain, remainder taken from reference TRBV5-8 and TRBJ2-1, is EAGVTQSPTHLIKTRGQQATLRCSPISGHTSVYWYQQALGLGLQFLLWYDEGEERNRGNFPPRFSGRQFPNYSSELNVNALELEDSALYLCASSLWGGSYNEQFFGPGTRLTVL.

The chain joins TRBV27 to TRBJ2-1; 8 positions agree with TRBD2. CDR1 is MNHEY, CDR2 SMNVEV, per germline (reference sequence). V was clipped by 2 bases and J by 8 bases; unmatched bases: 8. This CDR3 region has 15 residues. The CDR3 region is CASSLIPGGIDEQFF. The CDR3 DNA sequence: TGTGCCAGCAGTTTAATTCCGGGGGGGATCGATGAGCAGTTCTTC.

This chain links TRBV15 with TRBJ2-3; unclear D gene. Per germline, CDR1 LNHNV and CDR2 YYDKDF (reference sequence). The CDR3 has 14 amino acids. V was cut by 5 bases and J by 2 bases, with 11 bases left in between. The CDR3 DNA reads TGTGCCACCAGCGAAGACACCTACACAGATACGCAGTATTTT. Protein: CATSEDTYTDTQYF. Drawing the rest from reference TRBV15 and TRBJ2-3, the complete variable domain is DAMVIQNPRYQVTQFGKPVTLSCSQTLNHNVMYWYQQKSSQAPKLLFHYYDKDFNNEADTPDNFQSRRPNTSFCFLDIRSPGLGDTAMYLCATSEDTYTDTQYFGPGTRLTVL.

CDR3 protein: CASSETGNKQETQYF. CDR3 in DNA: TGCGCCAGCAGTGAGACTGGGAACAAACAAGAGACCCAGTACTTC. The J gene is TRBJ2-5, the V gene TRBV10-2; unclear D gene. Deletions cut 2 bases from V and 2 bases from J, with 12 bases between. Germline assignment: CDR1 WSHSY and CDR2 SAAADI. This CDR3 contains 15 residues.

The chain employs TRBV27 and TRBJ2-2, with D perhaps matching TRBD1 (5 bases). The CDR3 spans 13 residues. Germline V gene lookup returns CDR1 MNHEY and CDR2 SMNVEV (reference sequence). V was cut by 7 bases and J by 4 bases, with 10 bases left in between. DNA of the CDR3: TGTGCCAGCACCTCAGACAGCACCGGGGAGCTGTTTTTT. Its protein product is CASTSDSTGELFF.

The chain joins TRBV7-9 to TRBJ2-1; D not resolved. Germline V gives CDR1 SEHNR, CDR2 FQNEAQ (reference sequence). The CDR3 is made up of 11 amino acids. Trimming shortened V by 4 bases and J by 14 bases, and 12 bases separated the two germline ends. CDR3 bases: TGTGCCAGCAGCTCGACCCGGAAGAAGTTCTTC. This gives the protein CASSSTRKKFF.

V usage is TRBV19 and J usage is TRBJ1-2, with D possibly TRBD1 on 5 matching bases. Germline V gene data show CDR1 as LNHDA and CDR2 as SQIVND (reference sequence). The germline V and J ends were trimmed by 5 bases and 1 base, with 20 bases remaining between them. This CDR3 has 17 residues. CDR3 bases: TGTGCCAGTAGTCCTCTGTTGGCGTCGGGACTTAACTATGGCTACACCTTC. Amino acid sequence: CASSPLLASGLNYGYTF.

As concerns this clone: Within the sample, other DNA sequences also encode this same CDR3. The rearrangement joins TRBV5-1 to TRBJ1-1, with D possibly matching TRBD1 (5 bases). The CDR3 length is 14 residues. Deletions cut 3 bases from V and 1 base from J, with 10 bases between. In germline, CDR1 is SGHRS, CDR2 YFSETQ. CDR3 sequence (DNA): TGCGCCAGCAGCTCGGGACTAACGAACACTGAAGCTTTCTTT. Translation: CASSSGLTNTEAFF.

This chain uses TRBV9 with TRBJ1-2; D ambiguous. V lost 2 bases and J 0 bases, leaving 8 bases between the germline ends. The CDR3 totals 14 residues. Germline CDR1 and CDR2: SGDLS and YYNGEE. CDR3 nucleotides: TGTGCCAGCAGCGTCACGCCTACTAACTATGGCTACACCTTC. Translating gives CASSVTPTNYGYTF.

This clone was detected once. This sequence joins TRBV5-1 and TRBJ1-5, with 8 bases fitting TRBD1. CDR1 is SGHRS and CDR2 is YFSETQ in the germline V gene. The CDR3 contains 14 residues. V trimming: 3 bases; J trimming: 5 bases; junction bases outside the gene matches: 4. DNA of the CDR3: TGCGCCAGCAGCTGGACAGGGAGGGATCAGCCCCAGCATTTT. Encoded protein: CASSWTGRDQPQHF.

The chain is built from TRBV10-3 and TRBJ2-3; 7 bases are a match to TRBD1. V dropped 2 bases and J dropped 3; count of bases not matched to a gene: 5. The germline CDR1 and CDR2 sequences are ENHRY and SYGVKD. This CDR3 has 15 residues. The CDR3 is CAISEPRQGTDTQYF. CDR3 DNA sequence: TGTGCCATCAGTGAGCCGAGACAGGGAACAGATACGCAGTATTTT.